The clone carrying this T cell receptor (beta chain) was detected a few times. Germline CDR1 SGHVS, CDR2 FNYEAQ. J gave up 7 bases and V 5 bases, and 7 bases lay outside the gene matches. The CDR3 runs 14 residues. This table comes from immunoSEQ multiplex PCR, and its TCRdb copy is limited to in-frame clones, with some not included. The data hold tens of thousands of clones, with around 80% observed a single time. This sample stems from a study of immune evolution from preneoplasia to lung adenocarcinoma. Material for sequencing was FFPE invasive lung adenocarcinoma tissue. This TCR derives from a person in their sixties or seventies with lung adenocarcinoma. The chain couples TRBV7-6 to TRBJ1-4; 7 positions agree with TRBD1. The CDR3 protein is CASSARRGSEKLFF. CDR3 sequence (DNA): TGTGCCAGCAGCGCTCGCAGGGGGAGTGAAAAACTGTTTTTT.